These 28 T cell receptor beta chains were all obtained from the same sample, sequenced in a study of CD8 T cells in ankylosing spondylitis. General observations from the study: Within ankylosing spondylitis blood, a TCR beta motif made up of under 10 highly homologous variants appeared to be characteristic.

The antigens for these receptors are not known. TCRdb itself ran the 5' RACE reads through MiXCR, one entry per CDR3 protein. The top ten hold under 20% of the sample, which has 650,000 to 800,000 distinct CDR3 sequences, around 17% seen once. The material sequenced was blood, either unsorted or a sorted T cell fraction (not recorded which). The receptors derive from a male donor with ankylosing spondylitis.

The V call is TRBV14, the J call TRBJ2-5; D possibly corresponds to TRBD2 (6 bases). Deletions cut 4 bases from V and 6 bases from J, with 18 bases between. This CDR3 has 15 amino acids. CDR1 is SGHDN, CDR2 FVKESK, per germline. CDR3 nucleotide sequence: TGTGCCAGCAGCCGTGTGTTCGGAGGGCCGCAGACCCAGTACTTC. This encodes CASSRVFGGPQTQYF.

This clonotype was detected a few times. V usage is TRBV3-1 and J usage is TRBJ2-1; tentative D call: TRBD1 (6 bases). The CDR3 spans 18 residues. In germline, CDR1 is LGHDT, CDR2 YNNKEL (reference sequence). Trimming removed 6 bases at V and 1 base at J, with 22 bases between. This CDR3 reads CASRKWAGDLSSYNEQFF. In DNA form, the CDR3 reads TGTGCCAGCAGAAAATGGGCAGGGGACCTTTCTTCCTACAATGAGCAGTTCTTC.

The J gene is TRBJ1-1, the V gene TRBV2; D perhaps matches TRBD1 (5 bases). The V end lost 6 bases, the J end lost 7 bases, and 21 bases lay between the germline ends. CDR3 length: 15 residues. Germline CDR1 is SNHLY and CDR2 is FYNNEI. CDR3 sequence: CASSLLGPPYNEAFF. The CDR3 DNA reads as TGTGCCAGCAGCCTCCTGGGGCCGCCCTACAATGAAGCTTTCTTT.

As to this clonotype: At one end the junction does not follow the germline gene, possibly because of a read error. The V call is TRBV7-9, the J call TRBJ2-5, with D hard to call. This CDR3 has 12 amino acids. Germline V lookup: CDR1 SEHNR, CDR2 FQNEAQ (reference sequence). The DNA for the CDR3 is TGTGCCAGCACCTTAACCCAAGAGACCCAGTACTTC. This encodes CASTLTQETQYF. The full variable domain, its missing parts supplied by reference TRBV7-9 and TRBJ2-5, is DTGVSQNPRHKITKRGQNVTFRCDPISEHNRLYWYRQTLGQGPEFLTYFQNEAQLEKSRLLSDRFSAERPKGSFSTLEIQRTEQGDSAMYLCASTLTQETQYFGPGTRLLVL.

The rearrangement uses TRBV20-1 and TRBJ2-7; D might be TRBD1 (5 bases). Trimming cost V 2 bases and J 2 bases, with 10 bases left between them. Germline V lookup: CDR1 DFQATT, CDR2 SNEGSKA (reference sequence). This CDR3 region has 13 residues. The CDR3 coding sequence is TGCAGTGCTAGAAGACAGTCCGCCTACGAGCAGTACTTC. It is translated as CSARRQSAYEQYF.

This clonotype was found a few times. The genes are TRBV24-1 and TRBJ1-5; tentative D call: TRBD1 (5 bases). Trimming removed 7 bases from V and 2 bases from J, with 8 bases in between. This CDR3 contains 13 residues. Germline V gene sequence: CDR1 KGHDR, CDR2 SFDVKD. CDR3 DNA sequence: TGTGCCACCAGCTCAGGGCGCAATCAGCCCCAGCATTTT. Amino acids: CATSSGRNQPQHF.

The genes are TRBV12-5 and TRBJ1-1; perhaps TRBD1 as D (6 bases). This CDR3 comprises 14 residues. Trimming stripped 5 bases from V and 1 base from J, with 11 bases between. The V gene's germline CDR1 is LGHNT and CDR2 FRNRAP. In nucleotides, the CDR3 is TGTGCTAGTGGTCCCGGGACACCGAACACTGAAGCTTTCTTT. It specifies CASGPGTPNTEAFF.

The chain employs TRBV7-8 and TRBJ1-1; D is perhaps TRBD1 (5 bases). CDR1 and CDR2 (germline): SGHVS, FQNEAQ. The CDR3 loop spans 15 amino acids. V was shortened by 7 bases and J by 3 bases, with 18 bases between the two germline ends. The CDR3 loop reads CASTNYRGGYTEAFF. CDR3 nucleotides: TGTGCCAGCACCAATTACCGGGGGGGGTACACTGAAGCTTTCTTT.

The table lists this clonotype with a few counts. As DNA, the CDR3 is TGCGCCAGCAGCTCGGGACAGGGCTTCCTCACACTGCAGTATTTT. Translated: CASSSGQGFLTLQYF. The rearrangement uses TRBV5-1 and TRBJ2-3; 9 bases match TRBD1. In germline, CDR1 is SGHRS, CDR2 YFSETQ. J was trimmed by 11 bases and V by 3 bases; bases with no gene match: 13. The CDR3 consists of 15 residues.

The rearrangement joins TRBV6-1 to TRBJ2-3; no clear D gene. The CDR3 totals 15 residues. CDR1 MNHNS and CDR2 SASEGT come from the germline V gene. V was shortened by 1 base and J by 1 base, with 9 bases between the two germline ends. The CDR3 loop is CASSEGVEGTDTQYF. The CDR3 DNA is TGTGCCAGCAGTGAAGGCGTTGAGGGCACAGATACGCAGTATTTT.

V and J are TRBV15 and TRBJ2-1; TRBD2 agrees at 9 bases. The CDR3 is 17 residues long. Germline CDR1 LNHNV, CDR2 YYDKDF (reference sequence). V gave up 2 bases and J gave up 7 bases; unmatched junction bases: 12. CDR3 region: CATSRIRAGLATNEQFF. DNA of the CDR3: TGTGCCACCAGCAGAATACGGGCGGGACTAGCAACAAATGAGCAGTTCTTC.

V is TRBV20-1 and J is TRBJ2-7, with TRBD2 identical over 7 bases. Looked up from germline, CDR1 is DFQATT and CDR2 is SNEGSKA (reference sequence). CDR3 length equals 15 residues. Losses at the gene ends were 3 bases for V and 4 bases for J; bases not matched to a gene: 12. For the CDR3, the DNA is TGCAGTGCTAGTCGGTATGCGGGGGTGGCTTACGAGCAGTACTTC. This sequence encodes CSASRYAGVAYEQYF.

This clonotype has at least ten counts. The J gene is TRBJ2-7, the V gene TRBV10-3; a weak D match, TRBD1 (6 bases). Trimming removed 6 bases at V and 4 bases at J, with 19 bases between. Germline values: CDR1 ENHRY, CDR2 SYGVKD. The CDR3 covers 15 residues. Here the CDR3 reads CAISQPDLGGYEQYF. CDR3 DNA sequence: TGTGCCATCAGCCAGCCGGACCTAGGGGGATACGAGCAGTACTTC.

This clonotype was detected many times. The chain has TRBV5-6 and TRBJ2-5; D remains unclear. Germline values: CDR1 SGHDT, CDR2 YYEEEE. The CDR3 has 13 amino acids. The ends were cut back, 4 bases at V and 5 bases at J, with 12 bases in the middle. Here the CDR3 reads CASSPTGRETQYF. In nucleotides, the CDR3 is TGTGCCAGCAGCCCCACCGGACGCGAGACCCAGTACTTC.

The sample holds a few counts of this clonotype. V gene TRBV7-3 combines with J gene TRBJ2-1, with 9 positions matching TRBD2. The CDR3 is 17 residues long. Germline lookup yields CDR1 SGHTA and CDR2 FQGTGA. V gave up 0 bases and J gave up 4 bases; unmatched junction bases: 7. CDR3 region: CASSLTGGLAGYNEQFF. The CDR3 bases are TGTGCCAGCAGCTTAACCGGGGGGCTAGCGGGGTACAATGAGCAGTTCTTC.

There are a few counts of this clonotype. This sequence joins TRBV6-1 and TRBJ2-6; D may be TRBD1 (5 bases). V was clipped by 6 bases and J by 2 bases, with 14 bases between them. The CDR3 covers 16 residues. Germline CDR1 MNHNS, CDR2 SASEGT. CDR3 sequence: CASRRQEGAGANVLTF. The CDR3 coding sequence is TGTGCCAGCAGAAGACAAGAAGGGGCTGGGGCCAACGTCCTGACTTTC.

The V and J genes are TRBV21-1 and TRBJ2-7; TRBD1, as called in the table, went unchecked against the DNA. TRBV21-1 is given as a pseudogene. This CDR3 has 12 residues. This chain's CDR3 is CASSKAVTGKYF. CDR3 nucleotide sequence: TGTGCCAGCAGCAAAGCCGTTACAGGGAAATACTTC.

Written as DNA, the CDR3 is TGTGCCACCAGCAGAGAGGGAGTTAAGACAGATACGCAGTATTTT. Protein product: CATSREGVKTDTQYF. V gene TRBV15 combines with J gene TRBJ2-3, with TRBD2 as a possible D gene (5 bases). The length of the CDR3 is 15 residues. With 0 bases removed from V and 3 bases from J, the gap between germline ends came to 10 bases. Germline loops: CDR1 LNHNV, CDR2 YYDKDF (reference sequence).

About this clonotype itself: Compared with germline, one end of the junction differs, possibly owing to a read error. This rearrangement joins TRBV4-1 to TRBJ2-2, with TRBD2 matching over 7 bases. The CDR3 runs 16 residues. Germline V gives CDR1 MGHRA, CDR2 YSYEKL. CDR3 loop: CASSQEGGLNPGELFF. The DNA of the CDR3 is TGCGCCAGCAGCCAAGAGGGAGGGTTGAACCCCGGGGAGCTGTTTTTT.

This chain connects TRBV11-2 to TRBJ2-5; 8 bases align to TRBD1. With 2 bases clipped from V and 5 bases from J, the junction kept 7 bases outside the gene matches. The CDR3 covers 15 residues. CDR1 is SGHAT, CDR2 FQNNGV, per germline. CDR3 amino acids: CASSLTGGFLETQYF. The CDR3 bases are TGTGCCAGCAGCTTAACAGGGGGTTTTCTCGAGACCCAGTACTTC.

The CDR3: CASSQGTGEKNTEAFF. CDR3 DNA sequence: TGCGCCAGCAGCCAAGGGACAGGGGAAAAGAACACTGAAGCTTTCTTT. This chain joins TRBV4-3 and TRBJ1-1; 9 positions match TRBD1. The CDR3 has 16 amino acids. J gave up 1 base and V 1 base, and 4 bases lay outside the gene matches. Looked up from germline, CDR1 is LGHNA and CDR2 is YSLEER.

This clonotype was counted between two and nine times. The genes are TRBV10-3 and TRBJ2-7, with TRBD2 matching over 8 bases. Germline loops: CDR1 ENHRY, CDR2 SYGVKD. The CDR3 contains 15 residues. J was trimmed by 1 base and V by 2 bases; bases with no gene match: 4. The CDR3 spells CAISEGLAGSYEQYF. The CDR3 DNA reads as TGTGCCATCAGTGAGGGGTTAGCGGGGTCCTACGAGCAGTACTTC.

The CDR3 here is CASEGHGHSPLHF. The CDR3 DNA is TGTGCCAGCGAGGGACATGGGCATTCACCCCTCCACTTT. The gene calls are TRBV21-1 and TRBJ1-6; the D call of TRBD1 is as the table states it, not checked on the DNA. TRBV21-1 is marked as a pseudogene. This CDR3 contains 13 residues.

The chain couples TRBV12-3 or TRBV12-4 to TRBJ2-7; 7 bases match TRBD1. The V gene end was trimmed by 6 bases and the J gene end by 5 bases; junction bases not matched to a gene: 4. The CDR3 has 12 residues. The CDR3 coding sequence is TGTGCCAGCAGCTCCACAGGGGACGAGCAGTACTTC. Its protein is CASSSTGDEQYF.

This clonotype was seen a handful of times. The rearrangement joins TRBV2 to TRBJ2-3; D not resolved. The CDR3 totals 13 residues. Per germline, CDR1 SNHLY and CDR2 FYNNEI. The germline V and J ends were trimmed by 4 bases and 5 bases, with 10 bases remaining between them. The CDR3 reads CASSVDMLDTQYF. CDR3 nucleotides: TGTGCCAGCAGTGTAGACATGTTAGATACGCAGTATTTT.

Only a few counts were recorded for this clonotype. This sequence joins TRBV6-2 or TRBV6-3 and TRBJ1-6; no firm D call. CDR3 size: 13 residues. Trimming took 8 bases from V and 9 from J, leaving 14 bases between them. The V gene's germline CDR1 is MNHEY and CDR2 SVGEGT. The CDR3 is CASRPGSGSPLHF. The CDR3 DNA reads TGTGCCAGCCGGCCAGGTAGCGGTTCACCCCTCCACTTT.

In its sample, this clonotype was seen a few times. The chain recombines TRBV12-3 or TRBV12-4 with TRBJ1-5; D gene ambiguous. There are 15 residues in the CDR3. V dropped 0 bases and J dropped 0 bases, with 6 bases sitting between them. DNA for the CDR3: TGTGCCAGCAGTTTAGCCGGGCCTAGCAATCAGCCCCAGCATTTT. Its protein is CASSLAGPSNQPQHF.

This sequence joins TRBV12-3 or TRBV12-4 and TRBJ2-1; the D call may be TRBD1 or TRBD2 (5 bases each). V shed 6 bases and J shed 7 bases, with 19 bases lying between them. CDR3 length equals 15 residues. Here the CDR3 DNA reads TGTGCCAGCAGCCACAGGACGGGGTTCGGTAATGAGCAGTTCTTC. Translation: CASSHRTGFGNEQFF.